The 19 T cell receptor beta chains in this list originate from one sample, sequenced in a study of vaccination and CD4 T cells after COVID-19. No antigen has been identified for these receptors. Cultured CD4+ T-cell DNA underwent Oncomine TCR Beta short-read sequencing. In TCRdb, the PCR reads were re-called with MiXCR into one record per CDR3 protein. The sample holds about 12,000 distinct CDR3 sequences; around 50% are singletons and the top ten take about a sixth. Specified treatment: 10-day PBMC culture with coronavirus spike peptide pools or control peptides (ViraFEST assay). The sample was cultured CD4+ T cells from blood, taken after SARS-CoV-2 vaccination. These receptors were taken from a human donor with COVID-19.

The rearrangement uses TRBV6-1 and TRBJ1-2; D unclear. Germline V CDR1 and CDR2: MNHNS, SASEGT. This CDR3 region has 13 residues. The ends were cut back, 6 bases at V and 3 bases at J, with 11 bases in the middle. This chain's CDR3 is CASRGTDHYGYTF. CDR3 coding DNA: TGTGCCAGCAGGGGAACTGACCACTATGGCTACACCTTC.

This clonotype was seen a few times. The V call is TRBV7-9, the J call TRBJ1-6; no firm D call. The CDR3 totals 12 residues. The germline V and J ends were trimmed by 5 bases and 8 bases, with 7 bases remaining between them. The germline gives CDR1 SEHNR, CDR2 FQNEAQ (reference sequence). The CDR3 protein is CASSLRDSPLHF. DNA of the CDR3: TGTGCCAGCAGCCTCCGTGATTCACCCCTCCACTTT.

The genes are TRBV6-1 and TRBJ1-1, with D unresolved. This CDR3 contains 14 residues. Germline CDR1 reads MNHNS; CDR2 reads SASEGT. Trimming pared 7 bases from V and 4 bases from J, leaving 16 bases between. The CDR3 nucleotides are TGTGCCAGCAATCCCCGGATGGTGAGCACTGAAGCTTTCTTT. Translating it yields CASNPRMVSTEAFF.

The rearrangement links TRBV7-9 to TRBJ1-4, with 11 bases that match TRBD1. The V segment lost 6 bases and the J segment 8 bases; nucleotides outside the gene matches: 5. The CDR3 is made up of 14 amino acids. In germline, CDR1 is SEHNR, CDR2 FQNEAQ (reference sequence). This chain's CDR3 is CASRRGQGEEKLFF. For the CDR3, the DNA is TGTGCCAGCAGGAGGGGACAGGGGGAGGAAAAACTGTTTTTT.

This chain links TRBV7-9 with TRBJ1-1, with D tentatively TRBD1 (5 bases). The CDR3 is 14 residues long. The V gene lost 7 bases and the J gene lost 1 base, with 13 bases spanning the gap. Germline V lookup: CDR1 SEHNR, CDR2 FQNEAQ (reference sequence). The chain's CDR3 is CASTQGDGNTEAFF. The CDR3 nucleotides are TGTGCCAGCACCCAAGGGGACGGGAACACTGAAGCTTTCTTT.

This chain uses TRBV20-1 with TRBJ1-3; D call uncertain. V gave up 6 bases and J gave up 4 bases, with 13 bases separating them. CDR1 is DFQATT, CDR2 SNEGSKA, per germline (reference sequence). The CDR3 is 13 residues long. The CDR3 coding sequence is TGCAGTGCCCTTTCCCAGTCCGGAAACACCATATATTTT. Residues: CSALSQSGNTIYF.

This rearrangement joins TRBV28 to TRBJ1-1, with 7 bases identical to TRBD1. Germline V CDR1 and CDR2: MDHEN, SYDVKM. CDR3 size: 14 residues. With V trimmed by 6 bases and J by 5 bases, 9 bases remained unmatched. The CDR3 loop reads CASSPTGDGTEAFF. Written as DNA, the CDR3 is TGTGCCAGCAGCCCCACAGGGGATGGGACTGAAGCTTTCTTT.

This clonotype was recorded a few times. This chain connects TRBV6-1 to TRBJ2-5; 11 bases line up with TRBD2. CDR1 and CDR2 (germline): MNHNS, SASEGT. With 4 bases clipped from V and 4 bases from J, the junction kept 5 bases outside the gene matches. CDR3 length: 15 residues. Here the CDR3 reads CASSASGGKVETQYF. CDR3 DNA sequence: TGTGCCAGCAGTGCTAGCGGGGGGAAAGTAGAGACCCAGTACTTC.

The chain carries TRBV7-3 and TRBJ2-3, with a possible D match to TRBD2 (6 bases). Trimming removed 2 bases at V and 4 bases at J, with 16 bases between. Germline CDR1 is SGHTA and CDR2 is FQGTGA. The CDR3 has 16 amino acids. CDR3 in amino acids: CASSLSGGSGADTQYF. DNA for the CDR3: TGTGCCAGCAGCTTATCTGGTGGGTCGGGGGCAGATACGCAGTATTTT.

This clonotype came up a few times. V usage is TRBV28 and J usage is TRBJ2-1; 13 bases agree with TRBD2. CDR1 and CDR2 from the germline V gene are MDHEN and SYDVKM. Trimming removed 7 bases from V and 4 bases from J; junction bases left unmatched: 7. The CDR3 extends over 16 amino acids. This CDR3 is CASTSLAGGLYNEQFF. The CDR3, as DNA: TGTGCCAGCACCTCACTAGCGGGGGGGCTTTACAATGAGCAGTTCTTC.

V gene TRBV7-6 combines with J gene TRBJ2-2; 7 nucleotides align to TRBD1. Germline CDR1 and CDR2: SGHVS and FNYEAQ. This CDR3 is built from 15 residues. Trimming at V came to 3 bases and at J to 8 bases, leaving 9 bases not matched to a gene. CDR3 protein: CASSFSYRGMGELFF. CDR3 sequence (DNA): TGTGCCAGCAGCTTTTCCTACAGGGGAATGGGGGAGCTGTTTTTT.

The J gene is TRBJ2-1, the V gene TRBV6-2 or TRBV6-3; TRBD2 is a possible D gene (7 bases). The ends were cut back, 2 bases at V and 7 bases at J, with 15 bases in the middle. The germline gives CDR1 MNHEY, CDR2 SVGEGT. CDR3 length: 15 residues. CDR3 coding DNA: TGTGCCAGCAGTTACGAAGGGGGGGGCCGTAATGAGCAGTTCTTC. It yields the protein CASSYEGGGRNEQFF.

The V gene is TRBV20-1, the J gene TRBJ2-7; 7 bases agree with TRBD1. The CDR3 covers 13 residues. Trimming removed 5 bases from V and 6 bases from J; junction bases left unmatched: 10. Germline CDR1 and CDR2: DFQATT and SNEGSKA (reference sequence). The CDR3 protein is CSAWATGSGEQYF. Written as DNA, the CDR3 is TGCAGTGCTTGGGCGACAGGGTCCGGCGAGCAGTACTTC.

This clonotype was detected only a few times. The CDR3 DNA reads as TGTGCCAGCAGTTACGGGGACAGGGGGCCTCTCTCACCCCTCCACTTT. It is translated as CASSYGDRGPLSPLHF. The rearrangement uses TRBV6-5 and TRBJ1-6, with 12 positions matching TRBD1. Per the germline V gene, CDR1 is MNHEY and CDR2 is SVGAGI. The CDR3 is 16 amino acids. Unmatched junction bases numbered 6, after V lost 2 bases and J lost 10 bases.

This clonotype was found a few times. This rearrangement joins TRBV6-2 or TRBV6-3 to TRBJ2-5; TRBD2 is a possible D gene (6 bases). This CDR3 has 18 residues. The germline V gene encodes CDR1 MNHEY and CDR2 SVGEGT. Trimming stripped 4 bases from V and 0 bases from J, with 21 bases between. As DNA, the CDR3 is TGTGCCAGCAGTTTCAACTCCGTTTCGAGCGGGTACCAAGAGACCCAGTACTTC. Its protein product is CASSFNSVSSGYQETQYF.

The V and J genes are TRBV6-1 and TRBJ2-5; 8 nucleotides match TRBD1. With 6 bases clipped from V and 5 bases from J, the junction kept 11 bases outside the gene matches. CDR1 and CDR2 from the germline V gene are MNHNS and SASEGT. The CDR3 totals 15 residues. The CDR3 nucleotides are TGTGCCAGCAGCTCATCACGGACAGGGTCCGAGACCCAGTACTTC. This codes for CASSSSRTGSETQYF.

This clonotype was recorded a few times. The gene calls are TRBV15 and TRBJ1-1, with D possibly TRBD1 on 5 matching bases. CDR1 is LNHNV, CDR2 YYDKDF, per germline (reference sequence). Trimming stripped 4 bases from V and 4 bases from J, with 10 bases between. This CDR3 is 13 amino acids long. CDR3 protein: CATSIRRGTEAFF. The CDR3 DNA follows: TGTGCCACCAGCATACGGAGGGGCACTGAAGCTTTCTTT.

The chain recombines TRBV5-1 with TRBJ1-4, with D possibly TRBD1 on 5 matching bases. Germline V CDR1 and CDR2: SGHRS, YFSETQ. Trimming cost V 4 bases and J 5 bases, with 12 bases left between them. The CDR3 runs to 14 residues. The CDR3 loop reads CASSQGQGNEKLFF. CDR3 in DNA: TGCGCCAGCAGCCAAGGGCAGGGCAATGAAAAACTGTTTTTT.

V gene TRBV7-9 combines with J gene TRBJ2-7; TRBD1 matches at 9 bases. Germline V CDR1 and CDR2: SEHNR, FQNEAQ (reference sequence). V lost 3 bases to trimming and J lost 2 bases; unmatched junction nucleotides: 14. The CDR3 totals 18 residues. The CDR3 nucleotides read TGTGCCAGCAGCTTCAGAGGCTCCGGGACAGGGTTTCCCTACGAGCAGTACTTC. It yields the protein CASSFRGSGTGFPYEQYF.